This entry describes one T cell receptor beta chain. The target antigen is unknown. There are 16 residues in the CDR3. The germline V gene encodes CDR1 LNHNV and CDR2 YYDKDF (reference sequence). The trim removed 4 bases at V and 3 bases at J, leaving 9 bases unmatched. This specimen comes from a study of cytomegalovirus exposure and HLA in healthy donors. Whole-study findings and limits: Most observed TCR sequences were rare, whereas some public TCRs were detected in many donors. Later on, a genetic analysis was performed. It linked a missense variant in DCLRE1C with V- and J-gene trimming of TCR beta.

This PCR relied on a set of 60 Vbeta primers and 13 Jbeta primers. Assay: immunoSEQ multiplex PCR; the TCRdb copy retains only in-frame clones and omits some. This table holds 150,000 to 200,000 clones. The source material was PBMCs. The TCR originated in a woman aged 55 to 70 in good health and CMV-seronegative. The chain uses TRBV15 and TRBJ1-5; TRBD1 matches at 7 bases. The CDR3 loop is CATSISSGTANQPQHF. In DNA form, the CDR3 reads TGTGCCACCAGCATTTCTTCCGGGACAGCCAATCAGCCCCAGCATTTT.